This passage covers 23 T cell receptor beta chains from one sample sequenced in a study of vaccination and CD4 T cells after COVID-19. The antigens for these receptors are not known. Treatment specified: roughly nine-day PBMC culture with coronavirus spike peptide pools or control peptides (ViraFEST assay). Sequence data for DNA of cultured CD4+ T cells were generated by the Oncomine TCR Beta short-read assay. Each CDR3 protein is one row after TCRdb ran MiXCR on the PCR reads. The sample yields some 10,000 distinct CDR3 sequences, roughly 42% seen once. Sequencing was done on a sample of CD4+ T cells from blood, cultured in vitro. Receptors were obtained from a human donor who had recovered from COVID-19.

The sample holds a few counts of this clonotype. The rearrangement links TRBV12-3 or TRBV12-4 to TRBJ2-3; either TRBD1 or TRBD2 may fit D (5 bases each). This CDR3 contains 15 residues. Trimming left V 2 bases short and J 4 bases short, with 13 bases between. The CDR3 is CASSLSRGRSDTQYF. DNA for the CDR3: TGTGCCAGCAGTTTAAGTCGGGGCCGATCAGATACGCAGTATTTT.

This clonotype was observed a handful of times. The chain uses TRBV6-5 and TRBJ1-2, with D uncertain. Trimming stripped 0 bases from V and 4 bases from J, with 9 bases between. The CDR3 contains 14 residues. Germline values: CDR1 MNHEY, CDR2 SVGAGI. CDR3 sequence (DNA): TGTGCCAGCAGTTACTCGCCAGACATCTATGGCTACACCTTC. It translates to CASSYSPDIYGYTF.

A note on this clonotype: One end of the junction does not line up with germline, which may come from a read error. The chain is built from TRBV6-1 and TRBJ1-5; D might be TRBD1 (6 bases). CDR3 length equals 15 residues. Germline loops: CDR1 MNHNS, CDR2 SASEGT. The CDR3 reads CACSGTGQINQPQHF. In DNA, the CDR3 is TGTGCCTGCAGTGGCACAGGACAGATCAATCAGCCCCAGCATTTT.

This clonotype was seen a handful of times. The rearrangement links TRBV10-1 to TRBJ2-3, with unresolved D. The ends were cut back, 0 bases at V and 0 bases at J, with 7 bases in the middle. The CDR3 contains 15 residues. Germline CDR1 reads WNHNN; CDR2 reads SYGVQD (reference sequence). In DNA form, the CDR3 reads TGCGCCAGCAGTGAGTCCCTTGCTAGCACAGATACGCAGTATTTT. It translates to CASSESLASTDTQYF.

CDR3 DNA: TGTGCCAGCAGCTTGGCCGGTGGACAGGGGAACACTGAAGCTTTCTTT. This sequence encodes CASSLAGGQGNTEAFF. The rearrangement links TRBV5-4 to TRBJ1-1; 8 bases are a match to TRBD1. Germline-derived CDR1 and CDR2 are SGHNT and YYREEE (reference sequence). Unmatched junction bases numbered 5, after V lost 0 bases and J lost 1 base. The CDR3 runs 16 residues.

The chain joins TRBV2 to TRBJ2-7; 7 bases map to TRBD1. This CDR3 comprises 13 residues. V dropped 5 bases and J dropped 4; count of bases not matched to a gene: 5. From germline, CDR1 is SNHLY and CDR2 FYNNEI. The CDR3 sequence: CASSLQGSYEQYF. The DNA for the CDR3 is TGTGCCAGCAGTTTACAGGGGTCGTACGAGCAGTACTTC.

This clonotype was seen more than once but under ten times. The chain recombines TRBV19 with TRBJ2-3, with TRBD2 matching over 12 bases. The CDR3 has 13 residues. Germline V CDR1 and CDR2: LNHDA, SQIVND (reference sequence). With V trimmed by 9 bases and J by 4 bases, 2 bases remained unmatched. CDR3 in DNA: TGTGCCAGCGGACTAGCGGGATCAGATACGCAGTATTTT. Protein product: CASGLAGSDTQYF. The complete variable domain, with remaining parts taken from reference TRBV19 and TRBJ2-3, reads DGGITQSPKYLFRKEGQNVTLSCEQNLNHDAMYWYRQDPGQGLRLIYYSQIVNDFQKGDIAEGYSVSREKKESFPLTVTSAQKNPTAFYLCASGLAGSDTQYFGPGTRLTVL.

This clonotype was recorded a few times. V and J are TRBV15 and TRBJ2-1; 10 bases fit TRBD2. From germline, CDR1 is LNHNV and CDR2 YYDKDF (reference sequence). Trimming took 4 bases from V and 3 from J; bases not matched to a gene: 3. CDR3 length: 15 residues. CDR3 sequence: CATSIRTSGYNEQFF. In DNA, the CDR3 is TGTGCCACCAGCATTAGGACTAGCGGCTACAATGAGCAGTTCTTC.

This clonotype has a single count. J is TRBJ2-7 and V is TRBV12-3 or TRBV12-4; 8 positions match TRBD1. V trimming: 3 bases; J trimming: 4 bases; junction bases outside the gene matches: 11. The CDR3 length is 16 residues. The DNA for the CDR3 is TGTGCCAGCAGTTTCGCAATGACAGGGGTCTCTTACGAGCAGTACTTC. The encoded protein is CASSFAMTGVSYEQYF.

The chain joins TRBV19 to TRBJ1-3; D remains unclear. The CDR3 runs to 14 residues. Germline assignment: CDR1 LNHDA and CDR2 SQIVND (reference sequence). The V end lost 3 bases, the J end lost 8 bases, and 14 bases lay between the germline ends. CDR3 in amino acids: CASSIGSGIHTIYF. The CDR3, as DNA: TGTGCCAGTAGTATTGGTTCGGGTATTCACACCATATATTTT.

The V gene is TRBV20-1, the J gene TRBJ1-2; TRBD1 agrees at 8 bases. V shed 3 bases and J 8 bases; nucleotides not matched to a gene: 8. The germline V gene has CDR1 DFQATT and CDR2 SNEGSKA (reference sequence). The CDR3 consists of 13 residues. CDR3 residues: CSARATGGGGYTF. The CDR3 nucleotides read TGCAGTGCTAGGGCTACAGGGGGGGGCGGCTACACCTTC.

V and J are TRBV11-3 and TRBJ2-3; 7 nucleotides match TRBD2. The CDR3 is 16 amino acids. Per the germline V gene, CDR1 is SGHNT and CDR2 is YENEEA. Unmatched junction bases numbered 4, after V lost 1 base and J lost 0 bases. CDR3 in DNA: TGTGCCAGCAGCTTAGGGTCGGGGGGAAGCACAGATACGCAGTATTTT. Translated, it gives CASSLGSGGSTDTQYF.

V and J are TRBV11-3 and TRBJ2-7; 8 bases match TRBD1. After removal of 2 bases from V and 0 bases from J, the junction contained 3 bases not matched to a gene. There are 15 residues in the CDR3. The germline gives CDR1 SGHNT, CDR2 YENEEA. CDR3 residues: CASSLRTGISYEQYF. CDR3 coding DNA: TGTGCCAGCAGCTTAAGGACAGGGATCTCCTACGAGCAGTACTTC.

The rearrangement joins TRBV6-1 to TRBJ2-7; no reliable D call. The CDR3 has 15 amino acids. Per the germline V gene, CDR1 is MNHNS and CDR2 is SASEGT. With 6 bases removed from V and 0 bases from J, the gap between germline ends came to 15 bases. The CDR3 sequence: CASRSNPLSSYEQYF. The CDR3 DNA follows: TGTGCCAGCAGATCAAACCCCCTTAGCTCCTACGAGCAGTACTTC.

The chain employs TRBV6-2 or TRBV6-3 and TRBJ1-2; no firm D call. V lost 0 bases, J lost 9 bases, and 11 bases lay in between. Germline lookup yields CDR1 MNHEY and CDR2 SVGEGT. CDR3 length: 13 residues. The CDR3 is CASSYSGSLSYTF. In nucleotides, the CDR3 is TGTGCCAGCAGTTACTCTGGGAGTTTAAGCTACACCTTC.

This clonotype was seen a few times. This sequence joins TRBV4-1 and TRBJ1-2, with no clear D. Germline CDR1 and CDR2: MGHRA and YSYEKL. V was clipped by 5 bases and J by 6 bases, with 19 bases between them. There are 15 residues in the CDR3. The CDR3 nucleotides are TGCGCCAGCAGCTACATCGGGCACCAGGATAATGGCTACACCTTC. Encoded protein: CASSYIGHQDNGYTF.

Regarding this clonotype: Sequence at one end of the junction differs from germline and may be a read error. The chain is built from TRBV6-5 and TRBJ1-1; the D gene is possibly TRBD1 (5 bases). There are 17 residues in the CDR3. Germline V lookup: CDR1 MNHEY, CDR2 SVGAGI. CDR3 in amino acids: CASSYFKIPGLKTEAFF. The CDR3 DNA reads TGTGCCAGCAGTTATTTTAAGATACCGGGACTGAAAACTGAAGCTTTCTTT.

J is TRBJ2-2 and V is TRBV5-1; the D gene is possibly TRBD1 (6 bases). The CDR3 is 15 amino acids. The germline V and J ends were trimmed by 2 bases and 1 base, with 9 bases remaining between them. The germline gives CDR1 SGHRS, CDR2 YFSETQ. The CDR3, as DNA: TGCGCCAGCAGCTTATGGGGACAGAACACCGGGGAGCTGTTTTTT. It is translated as CASSLWGQNTGELFF. Full variable domain (rest looked up from reference TRBV5-1 and TRBJ2-2): KAGVTQTPRYLIKTRGQQVTLSCSPISGHRSVSWYQQTPGQGLQFLFEYFSETQRNKGNFPGRFSGRQFSNSRSEMNVSTLELGDSALYLCASSLWGQNTGELFFGEGSRLTVL.

This sequence joins TRBV2 and TRBJ2-7; D is uncertain. The CDR3 consists of 16 residues. The germline V gene encodes CDR1 SNHLY and CDR2 FYNNEI. The V end lost 9 bases, the J end lost 1 base, and 22 bases lay between the germline ends. The CDR3 reads CASKRSSGGDSYEQYF. The CDR3 DNA reads TGTGCCAGTAAAAGGTCATCGGGTGGGGATTCCTACGAGCAGTACTTC.

The chain employs TRBV12-3 or TRBV12-4 and TRBJ2-7, with 11 positions matching TRBD1. The ends lost 7 bases at V and 6 bases at J; junction bases unmatched: 8. This CDR3 spans 14 amino acids. CDR3 region: CASNRGQGAREQYF. In nucleotides, the CDR3 is TGTGCCAGCAATCGAGGACAGGGGGCGCGCGAGCAGTACTTC.

This clonotype was counted once. The CDR3 DNA reads as TGTGCTAGTGGTACCCCCTCGGGACAGGGGAACACCGGGGAGCTGTTTTTT. Its translation: CASGTPSGQGNTGELFF. V is TRBV12-5 and J is TRBJ2-2; 9 nucleotides align to TRBD1. Unmatched junction bases numbered 8, after V lost 5 bases and J lost 1 base. Germline V gene data show CDR1 as LGHNT and CDR2 as FRNRAP. The CDR3 extends over 17 amino acids.

This chain uses TRBV12-3 or TRBV12-4 with TRBJ1-1, with no clear D. This CDR3 spans 13 amino acids. The ends were cut back, 5 bases at V and 4 bases at J, with 11 bases in the middle. The CDR3 reads CASSLTGITEAFF. CDR3 in DNA: TGTGCCAGCAGTCTGACGGGGATCACTGAAGCTTTCTTT.

This clonotype was found once. The CDR3 coding sequence is TGCAGTGCCCGGCCCGGGACTAGCGGGGAACAAGAGACCCAGTACTTC. Translated: CSARPGTSGEQETQYF. This chain links TRBV20-1 with TRBJ2-5, with 13 bases fitting TRBD2. The ends lost 6 bases at V and 2 bases at J; junction bases unmatched: 9. This CDR3 region has 16 residues. Germline V lookup: CDR1 DFQATT, CDR2 SNEGSKA (reference sequence).